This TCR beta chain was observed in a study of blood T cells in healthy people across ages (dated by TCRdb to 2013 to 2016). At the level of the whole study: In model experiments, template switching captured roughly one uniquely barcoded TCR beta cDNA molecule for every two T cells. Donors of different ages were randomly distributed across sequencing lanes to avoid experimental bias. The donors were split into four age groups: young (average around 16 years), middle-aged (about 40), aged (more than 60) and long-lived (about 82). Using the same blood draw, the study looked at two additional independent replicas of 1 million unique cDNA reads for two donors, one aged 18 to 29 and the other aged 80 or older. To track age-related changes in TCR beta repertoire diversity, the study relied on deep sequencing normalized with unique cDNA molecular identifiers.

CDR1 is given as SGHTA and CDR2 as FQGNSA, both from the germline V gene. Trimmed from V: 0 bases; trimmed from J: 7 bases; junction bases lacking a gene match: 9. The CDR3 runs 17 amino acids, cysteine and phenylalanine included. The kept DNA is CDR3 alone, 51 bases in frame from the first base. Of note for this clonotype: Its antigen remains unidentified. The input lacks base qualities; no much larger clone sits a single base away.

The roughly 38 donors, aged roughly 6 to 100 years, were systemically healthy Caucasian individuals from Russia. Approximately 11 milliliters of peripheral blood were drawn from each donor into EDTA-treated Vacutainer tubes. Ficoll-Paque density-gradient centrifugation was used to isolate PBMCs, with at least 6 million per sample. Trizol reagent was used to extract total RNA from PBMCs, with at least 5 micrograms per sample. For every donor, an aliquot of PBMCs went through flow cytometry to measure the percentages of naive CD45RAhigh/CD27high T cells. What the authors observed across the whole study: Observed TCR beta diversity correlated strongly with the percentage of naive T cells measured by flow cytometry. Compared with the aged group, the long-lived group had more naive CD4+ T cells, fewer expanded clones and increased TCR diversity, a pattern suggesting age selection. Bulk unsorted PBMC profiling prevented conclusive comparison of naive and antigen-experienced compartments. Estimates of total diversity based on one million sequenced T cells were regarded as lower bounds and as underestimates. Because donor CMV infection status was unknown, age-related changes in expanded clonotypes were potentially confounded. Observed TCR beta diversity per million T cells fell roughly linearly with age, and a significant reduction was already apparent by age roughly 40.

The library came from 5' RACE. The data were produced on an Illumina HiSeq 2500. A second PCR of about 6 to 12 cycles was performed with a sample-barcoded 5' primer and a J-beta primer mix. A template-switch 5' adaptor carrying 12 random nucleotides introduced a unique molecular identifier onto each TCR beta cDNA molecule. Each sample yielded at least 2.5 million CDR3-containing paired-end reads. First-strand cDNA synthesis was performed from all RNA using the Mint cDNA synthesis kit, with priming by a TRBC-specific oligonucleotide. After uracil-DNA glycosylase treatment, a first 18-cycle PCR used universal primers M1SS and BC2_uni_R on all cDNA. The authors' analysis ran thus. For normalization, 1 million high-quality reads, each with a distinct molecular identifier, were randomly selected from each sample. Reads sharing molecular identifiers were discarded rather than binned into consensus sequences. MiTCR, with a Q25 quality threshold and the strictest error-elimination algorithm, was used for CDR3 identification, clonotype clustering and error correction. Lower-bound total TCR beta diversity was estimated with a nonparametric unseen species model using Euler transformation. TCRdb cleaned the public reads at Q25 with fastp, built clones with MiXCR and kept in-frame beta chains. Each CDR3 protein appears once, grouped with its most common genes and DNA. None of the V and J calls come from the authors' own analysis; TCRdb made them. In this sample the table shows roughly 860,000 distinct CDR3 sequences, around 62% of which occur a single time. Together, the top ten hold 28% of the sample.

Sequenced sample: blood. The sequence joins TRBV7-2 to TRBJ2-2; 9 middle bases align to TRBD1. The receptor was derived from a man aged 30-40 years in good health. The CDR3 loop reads CASSLAPTGGKGGELFF. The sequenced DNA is TGTGCCAGCAGCTTAGCCCCGACAGGGGGTAAGGGCGGGGAGCTGTTTTTT. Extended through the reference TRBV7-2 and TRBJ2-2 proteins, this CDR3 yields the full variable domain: GAGVSQSPSNKVTEKGKDVELRCDPISGHTALYWYRQSLGQGLEFLIYFQGNSAPDKSGLPSDRFSAERTGGSVSTLTIQRTQQEDSAVYLCASSLAPTGGKGGELFFGEGSRLTVL.